The entry below gives a single TCR beta chain sequence along with its context. What it recognizes is unknown. This specimen belongs to a study of T-cell reconstitution after alpha-beta-depleted transplantation in children. TCRbeta library construction was performed incorporating unique molecular identifiers. MiXCR, applied by TCRdb to the PCR reads, yields one record per CDR3 protein. The data contain roughly 100,000 distinct CDR3 sequences, approximately 6% of them singletons. Regarding the study as a whole: It was reported that alpha-beta T cells came from several hundred expanded graft clones (about two months after transplant). Diversity and T-cell counts at one year after transplant derived mostly from new T cells. Surviving thymic progenitors and recipient T cells were the source of high TCRbeta diversity at day 60 in some patients.

The origin of this receptor is a female patient aged 2 to 10 who had a stem cell transplant for Fanconi anemia, so the T cells may come from the graft donor. The sample was PBMCs, mostly from graft donor cells, taken 60 days after TCRalphabeta/CD19-depleted stem cell transplant.

CDR3 DNA: TGTGCCAGCAGCGCCGGACAGCGGACTAATGAAAAACTGTTTTTT. This sequence encodes CASSAGQRTNEKLFF. The chain employs TRBV9 and TRBJ1-4; D is possibly TRBD1 (6 bases). This CDR3 is 15 amino acids long. Trimming left V 3 bases short and J 2 bases short, with 11 bases between. Germline loops: CDR1 SGDLS, CDR2 YYNGEE. The complete variable domain, with remaining parts taken from reference TRBV9 and TRBJ1-4, reads DSGVTQTPKHLITATGQRVTLRCSPRSGDLSVYWYQQSLDQGLQFLIQYYNGEERAKGNILERFSAQQFPDLHSELNLSSLELGDSALYFCASSAGQRTNEKLFFGSGTQLSVL.